This T cell receptor (beta chain) was identified during a study of shared clonotypes between healthy human individuals. Study findings and constraints: Clonotype sharing among donors was thought likely to change with sequencing depth. Compared with memory subsets, naive subsets generally had larger estimated richness.

Genomic DNA of each subset was evenly split across several immunoSEQ plates. Roughly 200 ng DNA, approximately 30,000 T cell genomes, went into each sorted-subset replicate PCR. Here immunoSEQ multiplex PCR was the method, and the copy in TCRdb shows in-frame clones only, minus some. The table records about 680,000 clones, about 90% of them present only once. Points on this clone: The target antigen is unknown. The junction differs from germline at one of its ends, possibly a read error.

The CDR3 length is 10 residues. The germline CDR1 and CDR2 sequences are SEHNR and FQNEAQ (reference sequence). Naive CD8 isolation took CD45RO-negative cells positively selected for CCR7 and excluded terminally differentiated effector memory CD45RA+ cells. V usage is TRBV7-9 and J usage is TRBJ2-4; D might be TRBD1 or TRBD2, each matching 5 bases. The clonotype was recovered from a man aged 25-45 years in good health. The specimen was naive CD8+ T cells sorted from blood. The DNA for the CDR3 is TGTGCCAGCAGCCGACGGGACCTTTTGTTC. Encoded protein: CASSRRDLLF.